What follows are 32 T cell receptor beta chains derived from one specimen sequenced in a study of shared clonotypes between healthy human individuals. Profiling relied on immunoSEQ multiplex PCR, and the TCRdb table lists in-frame clones only, not all of them. Seen here are some 500,000 clones, around 80% observed once, and the top ten hold approximately 12%. The specimen was PBMCs. These receptor sequences come from a middle-aged woman in good health. Some clones in this sample may be carry-over from other donors' samples.

Comments on this clone: The sample contains more than one DNA sequence encoding this CDR3. The chain joins TRBV10-3 to TRBJ2-6, with 11 bases that match TRBD2. Germline trimming cut 6 bases from V and 0 bases from J; bases unmatched to any gene: 4. The CDR3 is 17 residues long. Germline V gene sequence: CDR1 ENHRY, CDR2 SYGVKD. The DNA for the CDR3 is TGTGCCATCAGCCAGCTAGCGGGAGGCTCTGGGGCCAACGTCCTGACTTTC. Amino acid sequence: CAISQLAGGSGANVLTF.

The table lists this clone with a few counts. The genes are TRBV30 and TRBJ2-1; D is perhaps TRBD1 or TRBD2 (6 bases each). CDR1 is GTSNPN, CDR2 SVGIG, per germline (reference sequence). CDR3 length: 13 amino acids. With 2 bases removed from V and 7 bases from J, the gap between germline ends came to 12 bases. This CDR3 reads CAWSKKGGNEQFF. DNA for the CDR3: TGTGCCTGGAGTAAAAAGGGGGGTAATGAGCAGTTCTTC. Combining the CDR3 with reference TRBV30 and TRBJ2-1 gives the whole variable domain SQTIHQWPATLVQPVGSPLSLECTVEGTSNPNLYWYRQAAGRGLQLLFYSVGIGQISSEVPQNLSASRPQDRQFILSSKKLLLSDSGFYLCAWSKKGGNEQFFGPGTRLTVL.

This chain joins TRBV5-4 and TRBJ2-3; 10 bases align to TRBD2. From germline, CDR1 is SGHNT and CDR2 YYREEE (reference sequence). The CDR3 runs 15 residues. V shed 3 bases and J 4 bases; nucleotides not matched to a gene: 5. CDR3 coding DNA: TGTGCCAGCAGCTCCAGCGGGAGGGAAGCAGATACGCAGTATTTT. Translation: CASSSSGREADTQYF.

This clone is a singleton in its sample. The rearrangement uses TRBV20-1 and TRBJ1-4; D unresolved. Germline values: CDR1 DFQATT, CDR2 SNEGSKA (reference sequence). The CDR3 has 11 amino acids. Trimming removed 0 bases from V and 8 bases from J, with 4 bases in between. The CDR3 spells CSAREGEKLFF. CDR3 coding DNA: TGCAGTGCTAGAGAGGGGGAAAAACTGTTTTTT.

This chain joins TRBV5-1 and TRBJ1-1, with TRBD1 matching 8 bases. Trimming took 0 bases from V and 8 from J; bases not matched to a gene: 9. Germline V gives CDR1 SGHRS, CDR2 YFSETQ. The CDR3 has 15 residues. The CDR3 sequence is CASSLDPNGQGEAFF. The DNA of the CDR3 is TGCGCCAGCAGCTTGGATCCCAATGGACAGGGAGAAGCTTTCTTT.

The gene calls are TRBV7-2 and TRBJ2-1, with a possible D match to TRBD2 (5 bases). Trimming left V 4 bases short and J 9 bases short, with 13 bases between. The CDR3 is 13 residues long. Germline CDR1 and CDR2: SGHTA and FQGNSA. CDR3 nucleotide sequence: TGTGCCAGCAGCTCCTGGGTGGGGAGTGAGCAGTTCTTC. It yields the protein CASSSWVGSEQFF.

The gene calls are TRBV7-3 and TRBJ2-7; 8 bases fit TRBD2. J gave up 0 bases and V 5 bases, and 6 bases lay outside the gene matches. Germline-derived CDR1 and CDR2 are SGHTA and FQGTGA. The CDR3 contains 15 residues. CDR3 loop: CASSLDSGNSYEQYF. As DNA, the CDR3 is TGTGCCAGCAGCCTAGATAGCGGGAACTCCTACGAGCAGTACTTC.

This chain links TRBV7-9 with TRBJ2-7; possible D gene TRBD1, 5 bases. V dropped 10 bases and J dropped 3 bases, with 19 bases sitting between them. This CDR3 region has 14 residues. CDR1 and CDR2 from the germline V gene are SEHNR and FQNEAQ (reference sequence). The CDR3 loop reads CATTDRVEYYEQYF. In DNA form, the CDR3 reads TGTGCCACCACAGACAGAGTGGAGTACTACGAGCAGTACTTC.

About this clone itself: This specimen includes other DNA sequences encoding the same CDR3. This chain joins TRBV5-1 and TRBJ2-1; 8 nucleotides agree with TRBD1. Germline V CDR1 and CDR2: SGHRS, YFSETQ. J gave up 2 bases and V 5 bases, and 6 bases lay outside the gene matches. This CDR3 has 15 amino acids. The CDR3 sequence: CASSPGQGAYNEQFF. For the CDR3, the DNA is TGCGCCAGCAGTCCCGGACAGGGAGCCTACAATGAGCAGTTCTTC.

This rearrangement joins TRBV6-1 to TRBJ1-2; D not certain. CDR1 MNHNS and CDR2 SASEGT come from the germline V gene. With 2 bases removed from V and 8 bases from J, the gap between germline ends came to 9 bases. This CDR3 has 12 residues. CDR3 in DNA: TGTGCCAGCAGTGAAATGAGGGTCGGCTACACCTTC. Its protein product is CASSEMRVGYTF.

This sequence joins TRBV5-1 and TRBJ2-7; 8 nucleotides agree with TRBD1. V lost 3 bases, J lost 3 bases, and 8 bases stayed unmatched. The germline CDR1 and CDR2 sequences are SGHRS and YFSETQ. This CDR3 spans 15 amino acids. The CDR3 loop is CASSSQGASIYEQYF. The CDR3 region has the DNA TGCGCCAGCAGCTCTCAGGGGGCTTCTATCTACGAGCAGTACTTC. The full variable domain, its missing parts supplied by reference TRBV5-1 and TRBJ2-7, is KAGVTQTPRYLIKTRGQQVTLSCSPISGHRSVSWYQQTPGQGLQFLFEYFSETQRNKGNFPGRFSGRQFSNSRSEMNVSTLELGDSALYLCASSSQGASIYEQYFGPGTRLTVT.

The chain uses TRBV7-6 and TRBJ1-3; 8 nucleotides line up with TRBD1. The CDR3 is 15 residues long. Germline assignment: CDR1 SGHVS and CDR2 FNYEAQ. The junction had 10 bases not matched to a gene; V was cut back by 5 bases and J by 7 bases. This CDR3 reads CASSPQTGQVNTIYF. As DNA, the CDR3 is TGTGCCAGCAGCCCACAAACGGGACAGGTTAACACCATATATTTT. The full variable domain, rest sourced from reference TRBV7-6 and TRBJ1-3, is GAGVSQSPRYKVTKRGQDVALRCDPISGHVSLYWYRQALGQGPEFLTYFNYEAQQDKSGLPNDRFSAERPEGSISTLTIQRTEQRDSAMYRCASSPQTGQVNTIYFGEGSWLTVV.

This chain links TRBV19 with TRBJ2-7; 9 bases align to TRBD2. The CDR3 is 13 residues long. V lost 6 bases, J lost 3 bases, and 3 bases stayed unmatched. The germline CDR1 and CDR2 sequences are LNHDA and SQIVND (reference sequence). Here the CDR3 reads CASSDSGSYEQYF. The CDR3 bases are TGTGCCAGTAGCGATAGCGGGAGCTACGAGCAGTACTTC.

The chain couples TRBV7-2 to TRBJ2-2; 7 bases match TRBD2. The CDR3 consists of 15 residues. Unmatched junction bases numbered 3, after V lost 2 bases and J lost 3 bases. Germline V CDR1 and CDR2: SGHTA, FQGNSA. In DNA, the CDR3 is TGTGCCAGCAGCTTAAGCGGGGTGGACACCGGGGAGCTGTTTTTT. Its translation is CASSLSGVDTGELFF.

The chain joins TRBV6-5 to TRBJ2-1; tentative D call: TRBD1 (6 bases). The CDR3 is made up of 14 amino acids. Germline V lookup: CDR1 MNHEY, CDR2 SVGAGI. Deletions cut 8 bases from V and 4 bases from J, with 15 bases between. CDR3 residues: CASRTPQGYNEQFF. CDR3 nucleotides: TGTGCCAGCCGCACACCACAGGGTTACAATGAGCAGTTCTTC.

The chain carries TRBV4-1 and TRBJ2-7, with 9 nucleotides matching TRBD2. The length of the CDR3 is 17 residues. With V trimmed by 1 base and J by 4 bases, 11 bases remained unmatched. CDR1 and CDR2 (germline): MGHRA, YSYEKL. CDR3: CASSQGFLAGGPYEQYF. The CDR3 DNA follows: TGCGCCAGCAGCCAAGGCTTTCTTGCGGGAGGGCCATACGAGCAGTACTTC.

This chain uses TRBV30 with TRBJ1-4; TRBD1 might be the D (5 bases). Germline CDR1 is GTSNPN and CDR2 is SVGIG (reference sequence). This CDR3 has 15 residues. Trimming stripped 1 base from V and 4 bases from J, with 13 bases between. The CDR3 nucleotides are TGTGCCTGGAGTGACTTGACAGAAGTTAATGAAAAACTGTTTTTT. Encoded protein: CAWSDLTEVNEKLFF.

V is TRBV10-3 and J is TRBJ2-2, with TRBD2 identical over 8 bases. The length of the CDR3 is 13 residues. V trimming: 11 bases; J trimming: 4 bases; junction bases outside the gene matches: 6. The V gene's germline CDR1 is ENHRY and CDR2 SYGVKD. CDR3 residues: CALSGSSTGELFF. The CDR3 nucleotides are TGTGCCTTAAGCGGGAGTTCCACCGGGGAGCTGTTTTTT.

This clone occurred a few times. Other DNA sequences in the same sample also yield this CDR3. The chain couples TRBV5-1 to TRBJ1-5, with D unresolved. The V and J ends lost 0 bases and 1 base respectively, with 2 bases between them. CDR3 size: 13 residues. Germline loops: CDR1 SGHRS, CDR2 YFSETQ. Here the CDR3 reads CASSLDSNQPQHF. CDR3 coding DNA: TGCGCCAGCAGCTTGGACAGCAATCAGCCCCAGCATTTT.

V is TRBV4-2 and J is TRBJ2-7; D gene uncertain. V lost 0 bases and J 1 base, leaving 7 bases between the germline ends. This CDR3 spans 14 amino acids. CDR1 is LGHNA, CDR2 YNFKEQ, per germline. The CDR3 here is CASSQEKGSYEQYF. The CDR3 DNA reads TGTGCCAGCAGCCAAGAGAAGGGTTCCTACGAGCAGTACTTC.

The rearrangement links TRBV4-1 to TRBJ1-5, with 7 bases that match TRBD1. V shed 4 bases and J 4 bases; nucleotides not matched to a gene: 7. CDR3 length equals 15 residues. The germline V gene encodes CDR1 MGHRA and CDR2 YSYEKL. CDR3 loop: CASSRTGTVNQPQHF. In nucleotides, the CDR3 is TGCGCCAGCAGCCGCACCGGGACAGTGAATCAGCCCCAGCATTTT.

A remark on this clone: It differs at one base from a far larger clone, so likely a read error. Other DNA sequences from this sample encode an identical CDR3 as well. The J gene is TRBJ1-4, the V gene TRBV6-5, with D possibly TRBD1 on 6 matching bases. Trimming pared 6 bases from V and 8 bases from J, leaving 13 bases between. The CDR3 runs to 13 residues. CDR1 and CDR2 (germline): MNHEY, SVGAGI. CDR3 sequence: CASRQGNREKLFF. CDR3 DNA: TGTGCCAGCAGACAGGGTAATCGGGAAAAACTGTTTTTT.

V gene TRBV7-2 combines with J gene TRBJ1-4, with TRBD1 matching 8 bases. There are 15 residues in the CDR3. Trimming cost V 5 bases and J 2 bases; bases outside gene matches: 4. Germline V gene sequence: CDR1 SGHTA, CDR2 FQGNSA. The CDR3 coding sequence is TGTGCCAGCAGCACAACAGGGGGGACTAATGAAAAACTGTTTTTT. It is translated as CASSTTGGTNEKLFF.

J is TRBJ2-1 and V is TRBV15, with TRBD1 identical over 8 bases. Germline V lookup: CDR1 LNHNV, CDR2 YYDKDF (reference sequence). With V trimmed by 4 bases and J by 7 bases, 6 bases remained unmatched. CDR3 size: 14 residues. The CDR3 DNA reads TGTGCCACCAGCACCGACAGGGGAGTTAATGAGCAGTTCTTC. It encodes CATSTDRGVNEQFF.

The rearrangement joins TRBV9 to TRBJ2-7, with D possibly TRBD1 on 6 matching bases. The CDR3 runs 16 residues. V was clipped by 0 bases and J by 7 bases, with 20 bases between them. Looked up from germline, CDR1 is SGDLS and CDR2 is YYNGEE. The CDR3 DNA sequence: TGTGCCAGCAGCGTAGCTCTGACAGGCTTGTCTATAGAGCAGTACTTC. Its translation is CASSVALTGLSIEQYF. The full variable domain, in which reference TRBV9 and TRBJ2-7 provide the parts outside the CDR3, is DSGVTQTPKHLITATGQRVTLRCSPRSGDLSVYWYQQSLDQGLQFLIQYYNGEERAKGNILERFSAQQFPDLHSELNLSSLELGDSALYFCASSVALTGLSIEQYFGPGTRLTVT.

The CDR3 sequence: CAWSDQGEGVQYF. The CDR3 region has the DNA TGTGCCTGGAGTGATCAGGGGGAAGGGGTGCAGTACTTC. This rearrangement joins TRBV30 to TRBJ2-7; 7 bases agree with TRBD1. Looked up from germline, CDR1 is GTSNPN and CDR2 is SVGIG (reference sequence). The V segment lost 1 base and the J segment 9 bases; nucleotides outside the gene matches: 9. This CDR3 comprises 13 residues.

This clone was recorded only once. The chain uses TRBV9 and TRBJ1-4; D is unclear. Trimming shortened V by 0 bases and J by 7 bases, and 10 bases separated the two germline ends. Germline assignment: CDR1 SGDLS and CDR2 YYNGEE. The CDR3 spans 14 residues. The CDR3, as DNA: TGTGCCAGCAGCGTAGGGAGGGCGAGTGAAAAACTGTTTTTT. Its translation: CASSVGRASEKLFF.

About this clone: Mismatch with germline at one junction end may stem from a read error. The chain combines TRBV2 with TRBJ1-1; no definite D call. Germline CDR1 and CDR2: SNHLY and FYNNEI. The length of the CDR3 is 10 residues. DNA of the CDR3: TGTGCCGGCAGTGAAGTAGAATCTTTCTTT. Its protein product is CAGSEVESFF.

This chain links TRBV6-5 with TRBJ2-3; D possibly corresponds to TRBD1 (6 bases). The CDR3 covers 15 residues. CDR1 and CDR2 from the germline V gene are MNHEY and SVGAGI. With 8 bases removed from V and 0 bases from J, the gap between germline ends came to 15 bases. In DNA form, the CDR3 reads TGTGCCAGCTCCTACCGGGACATCAGCACAGATACGCAGTATTTT. This codes for CASSYRDISTDTQYF.

This chain uses TRBV4-1 with TRBJ2-7; D is unclear. The CDR3 extends over 14 amino acids. Trimming stripped 3 bases from V and 5 bases from J, with 14 bases between. Germline V CDR1 and CDR2: MGHRA, YSYEKL. In nucleotides, the CDR3 is TGCGCCAGCAGCCACCAAAATACAAGGGACGAGCAGTACTTC. This sequence encodes CASSHQNTRDEQYF.

The chain joins TRBV5-1 to TRBJ2-3; 7 nucleotides align to TRBD1. V lost 3 bases and J lost 4; bases outside the gene matches: 2. Germline-derived CDR1 and CDR2 are SGHRS and YFSETQ. The length of the CDR3 is 13 residues. The CDR3 sequence is CASSSGTADTQYF. CDR3 DNA: TGCGCCAGCAGCTCCGGGACAGCAGATACGCAGTATTTT.

In DNA, the CDR3 is TGTGCCAGCAGCCAAGGTGGGGGGCGCGTGACAGATACGCAGTATTTT. Protein: CASSQGGGRVTDTQYF. The chain uses TRBV14 and TRBJ2-3; D may match TRBD1 or TRBD2 (6 bases each). The CDR3 runs 16 residues. Germline V CDR1 and CDR2: SGHDN, FVKESK. With 1 base removed from V and 3 bases from J, the gap between germline ends came to 14 bases.